These 8 T cell receptor beta chains share one sample of origin, sequenced in a study of post-analysis software for immune sequencing data (dated by TCRdb to 2013 to 2016). No antigen is known for these receptors. Library preparation used PCR. The instrument given in TCRdb is Illumina HiSeq 2500. To reduce PCR and sequencing biases, unique molecular identifiers were built into the TCR beta cDNA libraries. The public reads were quality trimmed at Q25 with fastp and then assembled into clones with MiXCR by TCRdb, keeping productive beta chains. Identical CDR3 protein sequences are pooled into one entry, listed with their most common genes and DNA. The sample records about 680,000 distinct CDR3 sequences, approximately 60% of which are singletons. The ten largest make up around 10% of the sample. Beyond this particular receptor, the publication reports: Patients showed significantly higher frequencies than controls for about 5 TRBV segments, among them TRBV5-6, TRBV5-1 and TRBV20-1.

Material for sequencing was blood. These receptor sequences come from a girl aged 2-10 years with multiple sclerosis.

The chain links TRBV6-2 or TRBV6-3 to TRBJ2-7, with TRBD2 matching over 8 bases. The tail of the sequence fits TRBJ2-5 better, so the J call may be wrong. This CDR3 has 17 residues. Germline CDR1 is MNHEY and CDR2 is SVGEGT. DNA for the CDR3: TGTGCCAGCAGTTATCATCGCGGGGGGACCCAACAGGAGACCCAGTACTTC. Amino acid sequence: CASSYHRGGTQQETQYF.

This sequence joins TRBV12-5 and TRBJ2-3, with TRBD2 matching 9 bases. The CDR3 runs to 16 residues. Germline values: CDR1 LGHNT, CDR2 FRNRAP. V trimming: 5 bases; J trimming: 0 bases; junction bases outside the gene matches: 6. DNA of the CDR3: TGTGCTAGTGGTCTCCAAGCGGGAGGCAGCACAGATACGCAGTATTTT. Its protein product is CASGLQAGGSTDTQYF.

This chain connects TRBV5-5 to TRBJ2-6; D possibly corresponds to TRBD2 (5 bases). There are 13 residues in the CDR3. The germline V gene has CDR1 SGHKS and CDR2 YYEKEE (reference sequence). The V end was cut by 3 bases, the J end by 5 bases, with 6 bases between. DNA of the CDR3: TGTGCCAGCAGCTCCGGGAGGGCCAACGTCCTGACTTTC. It is translated as CASSSGRANVLTF.

CDR3 in DNA: TGTGCCAGCAGTAGTCTTGACAGGGGGGATGGCTACACCTTC. Its protein product is CASSSLDRGDGYTF. The chain combines TRBV27 with TRBJ1-2; 9 nucleotides align to TRBD1. Germline CDR1 reads MNHEY; CDR2 reads SMNVEV (reference sequence). The CDR3 is 14 amino acids. Unmatched junction bases numbered 7, after V lost 5 bases and J lost 6 bases.

The chain is built from TRBV10-1 and TRBJ2-5; no definite D call. Per germline, CDR1 WNHNN and CDR2 SYGVQD (reference sequence). V dropped 3 bases and J dropped 2 bases, with 7 bases sitting between them. This CDR3 contains 13 residues. CDR3 sequence: CASSDRQQETQYF. The CDR3, as DNA: TGCGCCAGCAGTGACCGGCAGCAAGAGACCCAGTACTTC.

This clonotype was detected only a few times. Its ends do not fully match the called genes, so a read error is possible. V gene TRBV15 combines with J gene TRBJ2-3, with 9 bases aligning to TRBD1. From germline, CDR1 is LNHNV and CDR2 YYDKDF (reference sequence). The CDR3 totals 13 residues. The CDR3 reads CATCRGTGDTQYF. The CDR3 bases are TGTGCCACCTGCAGAGGGACAGGGGATACGCAGTATTTT.

The chain combines TRBV28 with TRBJ1-5; D might be TRBD1 (6 bases). Germline CDR1 is MDHEN and CDR2 is SYDVKM. V gave up 7 bases and J gave up 1 base, with 14 bases separating them. The length of the CDR3 is 15 residues. Here the CDR3 DNA reads TGTGCCAGCATTTCAGGGGAATTCAGCAATCAGCCCCAGCATTTT. Protein: CASISGEFSNQPQHF.

This clonotype was seen only a few times. The chain carries TRBV6-5 and TRBJ2-6, with D maybe TRBD1 (6 bases). The CDR3 sequence is 14 residues long. CDR1 MNHEY and CDR2 SVGAGI come from the germline V gene. Trimming left V 6 bases short and J 3 bases short, with 9 bases between. CDR3 DNA: TGTGCCAGCAGAGGGGGACGTGGGGCCAACGTCCTGACTTTC. It is translated as CASRGGRGANVLTF.